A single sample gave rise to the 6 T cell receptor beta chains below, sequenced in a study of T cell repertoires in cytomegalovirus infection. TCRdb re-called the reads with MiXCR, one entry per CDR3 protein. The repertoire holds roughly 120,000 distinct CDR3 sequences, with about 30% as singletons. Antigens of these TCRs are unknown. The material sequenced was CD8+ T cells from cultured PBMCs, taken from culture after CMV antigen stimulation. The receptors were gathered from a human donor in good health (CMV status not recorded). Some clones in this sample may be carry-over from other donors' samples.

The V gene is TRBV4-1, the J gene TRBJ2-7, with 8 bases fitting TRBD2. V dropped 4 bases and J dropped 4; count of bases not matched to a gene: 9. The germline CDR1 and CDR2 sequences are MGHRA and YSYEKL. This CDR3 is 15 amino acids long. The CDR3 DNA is TGCGCCAGCAGCCCCTCCTTAGCGGGGCGGTACGAGCAGTACTTC. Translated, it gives CASSPSLAGRYEQYF.

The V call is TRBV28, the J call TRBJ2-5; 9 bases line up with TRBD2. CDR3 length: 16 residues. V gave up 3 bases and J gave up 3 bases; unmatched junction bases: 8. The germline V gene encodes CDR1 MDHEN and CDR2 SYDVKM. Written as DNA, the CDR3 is TGTGCCAGCAGTTTCAGGCGCGGGGGGGGAAAAGAGACCCAGTACTTC. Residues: CASSFRRGGGKETQYF.

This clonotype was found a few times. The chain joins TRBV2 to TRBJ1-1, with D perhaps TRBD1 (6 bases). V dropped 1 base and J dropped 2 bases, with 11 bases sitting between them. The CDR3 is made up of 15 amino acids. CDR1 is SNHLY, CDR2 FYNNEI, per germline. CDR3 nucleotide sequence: TGTGCCAGCAGTGAAGGGGGGACATCTAACACTGAAGCTTTCTTT. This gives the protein CASSEGGTSNTEAFF. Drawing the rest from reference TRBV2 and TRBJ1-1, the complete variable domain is EPEVTQTPSHQVTQMGQEVILRCVPISNHLYFYWYRQILGQKVEFLVSFYNNEISEKSEIFDDQFSVERPDGSNFTLKIRSTKLEDSAMYFCASSEGGTSNTEAFFGQGTRLTVV.

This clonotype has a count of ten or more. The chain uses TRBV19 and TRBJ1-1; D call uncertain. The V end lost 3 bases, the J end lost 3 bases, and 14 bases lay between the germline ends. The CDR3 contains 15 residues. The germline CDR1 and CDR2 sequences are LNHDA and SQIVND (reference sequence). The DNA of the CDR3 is TGTGCCAGTAGTATTGGAGCGGGCCGGGACACTGAAGCTTTCTTT. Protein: CASSIGAGRDTEAFF.

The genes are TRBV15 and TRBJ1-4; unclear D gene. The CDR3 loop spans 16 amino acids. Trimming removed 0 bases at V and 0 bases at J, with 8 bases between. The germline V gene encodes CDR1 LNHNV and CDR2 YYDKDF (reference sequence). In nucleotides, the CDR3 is TGTGCCACCAGCAGAGATCGGACGTCAACTAATGAAAAACTGTTTTTT. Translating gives CATSRDRTSTNEKLFF.

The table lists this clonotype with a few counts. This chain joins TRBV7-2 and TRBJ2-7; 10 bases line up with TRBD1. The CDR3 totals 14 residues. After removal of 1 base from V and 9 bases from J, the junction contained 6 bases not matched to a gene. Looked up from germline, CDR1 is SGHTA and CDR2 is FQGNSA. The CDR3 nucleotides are TGTGCCAGCAGCTTAGGGACAGGGGGACTGGTGCAGTACTTC. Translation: CASSLGTGGLVQYF.